Listed below are T cell receptor beta chains from one sample, sequenced in a study of blood T cell repertoires in COVID-19. The repertoire was sequenced with immunoSEQ multiplex PCR; TCRdb's copy has only in-frame clones and lacks some. The sample yields about 88,000 clones, 90% to 95% seen once. Sequencing was done on a sample of peripheral blood. These receptors were taken from a man aged 55 to 69 with acute or convalescent COVID-19. Both conserved end residues are part of each CDR3. Each record gives: CDR3 length, clone size, J gene, V gene, D gene, CDR3 DNA, CDR3 protein. D genes are given only for firm matches. The size field is filled for only some rows; it gives once, few, many or a size class.

14	-	TRBJ2-1	TRBV19	-	TGTGCCACCGCAGAACAGGGAGGGACAAATGAGCAGTTCTTC	CATAEQGGTNEQFF
13	-	TRBJ2-2	TRBV11-2	-	TGTGCCAGCAACAGCCCGAACACCGGGGAGCTGTTTTTT	CASNSPNTGELFF
15	-	TRBJ2-7	TRBV4-2	TRBD2	TGTGCCAGCAGCCAAGACTCGATTGGGAGGGAAACCCAGTACTTC	CASSQDSIGRETQYF
14	-	TRBJ1-4	TRBV19	-	TGTGCCAGTAGTATAGACAGGCCGAATGAAAAACTGTTTTTT	CASSIDRPNEKLFF
16	once	TRBJ1-5	TRBV6-5	-	TGTGCCAGCAGTTTGTCACAGTCAACTAGCAATCAGCCCCAGCATTTT	CASSLSQSTSNQPQHF
15	-	TRBJ2-3	TRBV5-4	-	TGTGCCAGCAGCTTGGAACTAGTGGAAGCAGATACGCAGTATTTT	CASSLELVEADTQYF
14	-	TRBJ2-1	TRBV2	TRBD2	TGTGCCAGCAAGGTCGAGCGGGATATCAATGAGCAGTTCTTC	CASKVERDINEQFF
15	-	TRBJ2-7	TRBV4-3	TRBD2	TGCGCCAGCAGCCTCCGGACTAGCGGGATCTACGAGCAGTACTTC	CASSLRTSGIYEQYF
14	-	TRBJ1-6	TRBV5-4	-	TGTGCCAGCAGCTTGGGGGCCCCAAATTCACCCCTCCACTTT	CASSLGAPNSPLHF
12	once	TRBJ1-1	TRBV21-1	-	TGTGCCAGCAGCAAAGTCGCCGGTGAAGCTTTCTTT	CASSKVAGEAFF
16	-	TRBJ2-2	TRBV7-2	TRBD2	TGTGCCAGCAGCCCGGCCGGGACTAGCGGGAGTAAGGAGCTGTTTTTT	CASSPAGTSGSKELFF
15	-	TRBJ2-7	TRBV10-1	-	TGCGCCAGCAGTGAAGGAAGCGGAGAACACTACGAGCAGTACTTC	CASSEGSGEHYEQYF
14	-	TRBJ2-7	TRBV9	-	TGTGCCAGCAGCCTCCAGACGGTTGGGGCCGAGCAGTACTTC	CASSLQTVGAEQYF
13	-	TRBJ2-7	TRBV12-3/TRBV12-4	TRBD2	TGTGCCAGCAGTTTCTCTAGCGGGAACGAGCAGTACTTC	CASSFSSGNEQYF
13	-	TRBJ1-2	TRBV5-6	-	TGTGCCAGCAGCCCGAACGGGGTACGTGGCTACACCTTC	CASSPNGVRGYTF
15	once	TRBJ1-2	TRBV5-1	-	TGCGCCAGCAGCTTGTTCCCACAGGAAAGCAATGGCTACACCTTC	CASSLFPQESNGYTF
13	-	TRBJ2-7	TRBV6-5	-	TGTGCCAGCAGTTACTCCTACGGCTACGAGCAGTACTTC	CASSYSYGYEQYF
12	-	TRBJ2-1	TRBV5-5	-	TGTGCCAGCAGCGCACCAACAGATGAGCAGTTCTTC	CASSAPTDEQFF
14	-	TRBJ2-3	TRBV27	TRBD2	TGTGCCAGCAGTTTCAAAGCGGGATCAGATACGCAGTATTTT	CASSFKAGSDTQYF
15	-	TRBJ2-5	TRBV4-3	-	TGCGCCAGCAGCCAAGATTTAGTTAGACAAGAGACCCAGTACTTC	CASSQDLVRQETQYF
14	few	TRBJ2-1	TRBV10-3	-	TGTGCCATCAGTGAGTCTACGGGGAGCAATGAGCAGTTCTTC	CAISESTGSNEQFF
15	-	TRBJ2-7	TRBV15	-	TGTGCCACCAGCAGAGTTCCAGGGGCCGCCTACGAGCAGTACTTC	CATSRVPGAAYEQYF
14	-	TRBJ1-1	TRBV2	TRBD1	TGTGCCAGCAGCGGACAGGGCCCGAACACTGAAGCTTTCTTT	CASSGQGPNTEAFF
15	-	TRBJ1-5	TRBV7-3	-	TGTGCCAGCAGCCTGGCCCACGGGGATAATCAGCCCCAGCATTTT	CASSLAHGDNQPQHF